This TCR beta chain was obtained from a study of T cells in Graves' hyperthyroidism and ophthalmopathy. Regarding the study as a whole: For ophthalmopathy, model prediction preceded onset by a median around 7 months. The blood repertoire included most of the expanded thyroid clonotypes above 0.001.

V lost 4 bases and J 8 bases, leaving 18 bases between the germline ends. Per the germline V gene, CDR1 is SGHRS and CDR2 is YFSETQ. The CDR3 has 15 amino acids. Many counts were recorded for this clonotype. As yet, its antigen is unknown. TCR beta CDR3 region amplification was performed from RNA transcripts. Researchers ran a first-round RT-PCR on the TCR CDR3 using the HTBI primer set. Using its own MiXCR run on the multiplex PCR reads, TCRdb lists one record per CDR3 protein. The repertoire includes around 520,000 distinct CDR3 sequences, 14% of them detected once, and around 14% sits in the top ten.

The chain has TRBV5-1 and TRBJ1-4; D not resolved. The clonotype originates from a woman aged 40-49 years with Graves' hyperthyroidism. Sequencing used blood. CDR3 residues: CASSPTSPSREKLFF. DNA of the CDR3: TGCGCCAGCAGCCCGACATCCCCCTCGCGGGAAAAACTGTTTTTT.